This note documents a single T cell receptor beta chain sequence. Sequenced by immunoSEQ multiplex PCR; TCRdb stores in-frame clones only, minus some. The sample lists roughly 440,000 clones, roughly 88% occurring once. This sample was taken from a study of blood T cell repertoires in COVID-19. The CDR3 totals 15 residues. Germline CDR1 and CDR2: SGHRS and YFSETQ. V gave up 1 base and J gave up 3 bases; unmatched junction bases: 4. Sequencing was done on a sample of peripheral blood. V usage is TRBV5-1 and J usage is TRBJ2-3, with 8 bases matching TRBD2. The receptor comes from a woman between 50 and 59 years old with COVID-19, enrolled during active disease. The CDR3 nucleotides read TGCGCCAGCAGCTTGCGGGGGGGGCCGACAGATACGCAGTATTTT. Translating it yields CASSLRGGPTDTQYF. The full variable domain, rest sourced from reference TRBV5-1 and TRBJ2-3, is KAGVTQTPRYLIKTRGQQVTLSCSPISGHRSVSWYQQTPGQGLQFLFEYFSETQRNKGNFPGRFSGRQFSNSRSEMNVSTLELGDSALYLCASSLRGGPTDTQYFGPGTRLTVL.